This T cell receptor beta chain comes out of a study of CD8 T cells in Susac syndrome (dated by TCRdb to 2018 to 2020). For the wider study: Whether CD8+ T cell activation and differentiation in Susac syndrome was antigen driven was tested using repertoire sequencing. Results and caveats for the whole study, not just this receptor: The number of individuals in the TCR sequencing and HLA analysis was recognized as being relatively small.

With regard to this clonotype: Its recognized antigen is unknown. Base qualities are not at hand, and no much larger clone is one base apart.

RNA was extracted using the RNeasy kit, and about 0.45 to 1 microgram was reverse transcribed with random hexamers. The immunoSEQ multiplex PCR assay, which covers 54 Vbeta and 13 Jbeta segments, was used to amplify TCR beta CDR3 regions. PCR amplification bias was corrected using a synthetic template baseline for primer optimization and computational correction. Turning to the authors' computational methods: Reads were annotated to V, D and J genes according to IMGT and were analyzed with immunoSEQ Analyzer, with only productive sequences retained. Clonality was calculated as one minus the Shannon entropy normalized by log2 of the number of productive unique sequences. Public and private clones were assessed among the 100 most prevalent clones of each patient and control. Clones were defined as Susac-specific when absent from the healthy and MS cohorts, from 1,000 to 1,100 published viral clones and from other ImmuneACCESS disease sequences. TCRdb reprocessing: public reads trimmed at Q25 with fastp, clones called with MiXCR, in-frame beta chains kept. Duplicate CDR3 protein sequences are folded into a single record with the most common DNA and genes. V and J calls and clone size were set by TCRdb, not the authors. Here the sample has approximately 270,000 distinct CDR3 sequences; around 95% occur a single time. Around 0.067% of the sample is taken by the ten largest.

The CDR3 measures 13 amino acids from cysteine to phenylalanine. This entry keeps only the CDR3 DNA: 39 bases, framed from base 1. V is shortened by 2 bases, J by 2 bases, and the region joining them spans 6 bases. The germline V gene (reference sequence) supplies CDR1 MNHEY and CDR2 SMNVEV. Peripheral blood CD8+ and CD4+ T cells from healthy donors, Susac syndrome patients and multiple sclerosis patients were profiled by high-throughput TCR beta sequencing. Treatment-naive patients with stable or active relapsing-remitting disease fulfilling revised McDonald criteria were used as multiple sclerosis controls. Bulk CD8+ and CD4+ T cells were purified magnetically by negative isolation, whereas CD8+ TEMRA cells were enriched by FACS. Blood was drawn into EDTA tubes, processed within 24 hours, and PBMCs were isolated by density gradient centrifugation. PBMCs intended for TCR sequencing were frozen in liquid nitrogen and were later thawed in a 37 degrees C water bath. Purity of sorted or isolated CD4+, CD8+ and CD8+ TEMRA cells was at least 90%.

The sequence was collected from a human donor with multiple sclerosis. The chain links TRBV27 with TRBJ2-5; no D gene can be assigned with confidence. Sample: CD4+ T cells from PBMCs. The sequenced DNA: TGTGCCAGCAGTTTAAACCTTCAAGAGACCCAGTACTTC. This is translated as CASSLNLQETQYF.